These 14 T cell receptor beta chains were all obtained from the same sample, sequenced in a study of T cells after yellow fever vaccination. TCRdb re-called the 5' RACE reads through MiXCR, storing one row per CDR3 protein. Of hundreds of thousands of distinct CDR3 sequences listed, roughly 8.6% were seen once; the top ten hold around 17%. Here the sequenced sample was PBMCs, taken about 49 days after the first yellow fever vaccination. These receptors originate from a man aged 18 to 35 who received the YFV17D yellow fever vaccine.

This clonotype occurred a few times. The chain uses TRBV5-1 and TRBJ1-1; 9 positions match TRBD1. Germline CDR1 reads SGHRS; CDR2 reads YFSETQ. The junction had 6 bases not matched to a gene; V was cut back by 3 bases and J by 6 bases. The length of the CDR3 is 14 residues. The CDR3: CASSWTGENPEAFF. The CDR3 region has the DNA TGCGCCAGCAGCTGGACAGGGGAGAATCCTGAAGCTTTCTTT.

This clonotype came up a few times. The chain couples TRBV7-2 to TRBJ2-1; 9 bases match TRBD2. Trimming cost V 0 bases and J 1 base; bases outside gene matches: 1. Germline V lookup: CDR1 SGHTA, CDR2 FQGNSA. CDR3 length: 16 residues. The CDR3 DNA sequence: TGTGCCAGCAGCTTAGCTGCGGGGGGGTCCTACAATGAGCAGTTCTTC. This sequence encodes CASSLAAGGSYNEQFF.

This clonotype was observed at least ten times. The J gene is TRBJ1-2, the V gene TRBV5-1, with a weak D call TRBD1 (6 bases). Per germline, CDR1 SGHRS and CDR2 YFSETQ. The V and J ends lost 9 bases and 8 bases respectively, with 17 bases between them. The CDR3 has 12 residues. The chain's CDR3 is CATKQGEEGYTF. CDR3 sequence (DNA): TGCGCCACTAAACAGGGTGAGGAGGGCTACACCTTC.

This clonotype was picked up a small number of times. The chain joins TRBV10-3 to TRBJ2-7; D is undetermined. Germline CDR1 and CDR2: ENHRY and SYGVKD. The CDR3 is 12 residues long. V lost 3 bases, J lost 4 bases, and 7 bases lay in between. CDR3 sequence (DNA): TGTGCCATCAGTGATTCCTATTACGAGCAGTACGTC. This sequence encodes CAISDSYYEQYV.

The J gene is TRBJ1-2, the V gene TRBV7-2, with 9 positions matching TRBD1. Germline assignment: CDR1 SGHTA and CDR2 FQGNSA. With V trimmed by 5 bases and J by 4 bases, 8 bases remained unmatched. This CDR3 spans 15 amino acids. This chain's CDR3 is CASSLTSQGAYGYTF. The CDR3 nucleotides are TGTGCCAGCAGCCTTACTTCACAGGGGGCCTATGGCTACACCTTC.

In its sample, this clonotype was seen a few times. For the CDR3, the DNA is TGTGCCAGCAGCGTAGGACAGCTTAATTCACCCCTCCACTTT. Translating it yields CASSVGQLNSPLHF. The chain joins TRBV9 to TRBJ1-6; D might be TRBD1 (5 bases). This CDR3 has 14 amino acids. Trimming removed 0 bases at V and 6 bases at J, with 7 bases between. Germline V CDR1 and CDR2: SGDLS, YYNGEE.

The sample holds a few counts of this clonotype. CDR3 amino acids: CASSFPTSGNEQFF. The CDR3 DNA reads TGTGCCAGCAGTTTCCCCACTAGCGGTAATGAGCAGTTCTTC. The chain is built from TRBV12-3 or TRBV12-4 and TRBJ2-1; TRBD2 agrees at 8 bases. The CDR3 has 14 residues. V lost 3 bases, J lost 7 bases, and 5 bases stayed unmatched.

This clonotype was counted between two and nine times. The chain employs TRBV6-1 and TRBJ2-7; TRBD2 matches at 10 bases. The germline gives CDR1 MNHNS, CDR2 SASEGT. The trim removed 6 bases at V and 1 base at J, leaving 9 bases unmatched. The CDR3 is 16 residues long. Here the CDR3 DNA reads TGTGCCAGCAGCCCCGTTTCTAGCGGGGGATCCTACGAGCAGTACTTC. Its translation: CASSPVSSGGSYEQYF.

As DNA, the CDR3 is TGTGCCAGCAGTTGGGGGCGCTCAGATACGCAGTATTTT. Protein product: CASSWGRSDTQYF. This rearrangement joins TRBV12-3 or TRBV12-4 to TRBJ2-3; TRBD1 might be the D (6 bases). V shed 4 bases and J shed 4 bases, with 9 bases lying between them. The CDR3 is 13 residues long.

The CDR3 here is CSARDLRDGQPQHF. Here the CDR3 DNA reads TGCAGTGCTAGAGATTTGAGGGACGGGCAGCCCCAGCATTTT. V is TRBV20-1 and J is TRBJ1-5; TRBD1 might be the D (5 bases). The CDR3 has 14 residues. CDR1 and CDR2 from the germline V gene are DFQATT and SNEGSKA (reference sequence). Trimming removed 0 bases at V and 7 bases at J, with 13 bases between.

This clonotype was picked up a small number of times. This chain links TRBV12-3 or TRBV12-4 with TRBJ1-6, with TRBD1 as a possible D gene (5 bases). The CDR3 is 13 amino acids. Trimming left V 7 bases short and J 6 bases short, with 10 bases between. The CDR3 DNA sequence: TGTGCCAGCACCCTAAGGGGTAATTCACCCCTCCACTTT. The encoded protein is CASTLRGNSPLHF.

The sample holds a few counts of this clonotype. This chain links TRBV2 with TRBJ1-2; D remains ambiguous. This CDR3 has 14 residues. Trimming removed 3 bases from V and 3 bases from J, with 11 bases in between. CDR1 and CDR2 from the germline V gene are SNHLY and FYNNEI. The CDR3 here is CASSDSIGDYGYTF. The CDR3 nucleotides read TGTGCCAGCAGTGACTCCATCGGGGACTATGGCTACACCTTC.

The chain employs TRBV12-3 or TRBV12-4 and TRBJ1-4, with D unresolved. The V end was cut by 6 bases, the J end by 0 bases, with 8 bases between. The CDR3 runs to 14 residues. The CDR3, as DNA: TGTGCCAGCAGACCAGATCCAACTAATGAAAAACTGTTTTTT. As protein: CASRPDPTNEKLFF.

This clonotype was found a few times. The V and J genes are TRBV4-2 and TRBJ1-1; D is ambiguous. Deletions cut 3 bases from V and 2 bases from J, with 1 base between. Germline V CDR1 and CDR2: LGHNA, YNFKEQ. The CDR3 loop spans 11 amino acids. The CDR3 DNA follows: TGTGCCAGCAGCCACAACACTGAAGCTTTCTTT. It translates to CASSHNTEAFF.